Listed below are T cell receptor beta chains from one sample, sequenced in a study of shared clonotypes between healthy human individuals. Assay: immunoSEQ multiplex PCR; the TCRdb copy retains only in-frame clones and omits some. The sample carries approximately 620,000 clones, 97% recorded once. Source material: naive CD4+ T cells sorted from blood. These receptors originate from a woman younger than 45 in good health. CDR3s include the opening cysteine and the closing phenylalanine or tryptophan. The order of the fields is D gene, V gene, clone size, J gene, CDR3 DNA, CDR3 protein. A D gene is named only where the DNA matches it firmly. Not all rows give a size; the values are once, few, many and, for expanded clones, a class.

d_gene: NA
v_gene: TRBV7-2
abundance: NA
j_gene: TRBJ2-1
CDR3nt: TGTGCCAGCAGCCGAAATTGGGGCTCCAGCTCCTACAATGAGCAGTTCTTC
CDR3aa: CASSRNWGSSSYNEQFF

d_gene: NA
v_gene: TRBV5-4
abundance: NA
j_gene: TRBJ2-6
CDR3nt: TGTGCCAGCAGTTCAATCTCTGGGGCCAACGTCCTGACTTTC
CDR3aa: CASSSISGANVLTF

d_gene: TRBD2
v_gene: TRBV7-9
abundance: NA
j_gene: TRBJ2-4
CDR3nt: TGTGCCAGCAGCTTAGGCTTAGCGGGAGGGATGAAAAACATTCAGTACTTC
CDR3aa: CASSLGLAGGMKNIQYF

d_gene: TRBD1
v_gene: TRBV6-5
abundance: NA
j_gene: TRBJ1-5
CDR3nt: TGTGCCAGCAGAGCGGACAGGGGCAACAATCAGCCCCAGCATTTT
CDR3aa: CASRADRGNNQPQHF

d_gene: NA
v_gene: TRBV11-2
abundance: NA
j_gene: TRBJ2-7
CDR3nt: TGTGCCAGCAGCTTAGTTATTGTCGGACAGTCCTACGAGCAGTACTTC
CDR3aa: CASSLVIVGQSYEQYF

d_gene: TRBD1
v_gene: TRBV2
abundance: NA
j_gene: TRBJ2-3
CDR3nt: TGTGCCAGCATCATGGACAGGAACACAGATACGCAGTATTTT
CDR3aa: CASIMDRNTDTQYF

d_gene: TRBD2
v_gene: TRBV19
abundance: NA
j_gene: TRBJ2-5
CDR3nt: TGTGCCAGTAGTCTCAGACTAGCGGGCCAAGAGACCCAGTACTTC
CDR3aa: CASSLRLAGQETQYF

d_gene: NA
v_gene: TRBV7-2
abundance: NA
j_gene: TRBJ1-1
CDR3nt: TGTGCCAGCAGCTTAATTCGTGGGGATTCAGCTTTCTTT
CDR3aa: CASSLIRGDSAFF

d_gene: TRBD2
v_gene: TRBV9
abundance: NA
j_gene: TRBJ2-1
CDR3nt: TGTGCCAGCAGCGTAGACGCCTCTAGCGGGAGGGGGGAGGATGAGCAGTTCTTC
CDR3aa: CASSVDASSGRGEDEQFF

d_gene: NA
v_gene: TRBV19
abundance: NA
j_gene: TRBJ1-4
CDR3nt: TGTGCCAGTAGGGCCATGGCGACTAATGAAAAACTGTTTTTT
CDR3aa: CASRAMATNEKLFF

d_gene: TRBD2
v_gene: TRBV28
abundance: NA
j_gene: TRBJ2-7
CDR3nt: TGTGCCAGCAGCTCATTCGGACTAGCGGGATCCTACGAGCAGTACTTC
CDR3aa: CASSSFGLAGSYEQYF

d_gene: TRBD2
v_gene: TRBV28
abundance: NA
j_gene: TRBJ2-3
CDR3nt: TGTGCCAGCAACCCTAGCGGGAGAGGGGGGGATACGCAGTATTTT
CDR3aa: CASNPSGRGGDTQYF

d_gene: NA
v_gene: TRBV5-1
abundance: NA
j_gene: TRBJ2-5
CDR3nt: TGCGCCAGCAGCTTGGCCTTAGGTGGGGAGACCCAGTACTTC
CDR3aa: CASSLALGGETQYF

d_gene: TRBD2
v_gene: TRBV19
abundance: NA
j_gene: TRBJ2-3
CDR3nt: TGTGCCAGTAGTGTACTAGCGGGAGCAGATACGCAGTATTTT
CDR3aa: CASSVLAGADTQYF

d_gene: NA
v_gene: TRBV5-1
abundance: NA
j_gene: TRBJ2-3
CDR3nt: TGCGCCAGCAGCTTCGCTGCGGGGGATACGCAGTATTTT
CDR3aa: CASSFAAGDTQYF

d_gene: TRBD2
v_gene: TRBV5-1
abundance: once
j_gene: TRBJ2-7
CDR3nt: TGCGCCAGCAGCGGGACTAGCGTGCCCTCCTACGAGCAGTACTTC
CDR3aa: CASSGTSVPSYEQYF

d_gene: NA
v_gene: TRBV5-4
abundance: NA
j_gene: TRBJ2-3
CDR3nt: TGTGCCAGCAGCTTCCAGGGGGGAGGCACAGATACGCAGTATTTT
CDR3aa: CASSFQGGGTDTQYF

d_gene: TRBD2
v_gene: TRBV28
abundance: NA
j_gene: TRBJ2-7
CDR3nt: TGTGCCAGCAGTTTACCGCTAGCGGGGAAGAGCTCCTACGAGCAGTACTTC
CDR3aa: CASSLPLAGKSSYEQYF

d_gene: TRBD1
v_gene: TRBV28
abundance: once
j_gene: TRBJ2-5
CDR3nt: TGTGCCAGCAGTACCCTCCGGACAGGCCGAGAGACCCAGTACTTC
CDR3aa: CASSTLRTGRETQYF

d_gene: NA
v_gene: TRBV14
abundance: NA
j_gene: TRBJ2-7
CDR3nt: TGTGCCAGCAGCCGGCAAACCTACGAGCAGTACTTC
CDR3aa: CASSRQTYEQYF

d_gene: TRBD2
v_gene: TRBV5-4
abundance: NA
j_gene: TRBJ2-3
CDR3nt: TGTGCCAGCAGCCAACCGGGACTAGCGGGCGATACGCAGTATTTT
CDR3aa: CASSQPGLAGDTQYF

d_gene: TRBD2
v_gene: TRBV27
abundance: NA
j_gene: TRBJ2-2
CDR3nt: TGTGCCAGCAGTACCCCGGGACTAGCGGGAGTCCCCGGGGAGCTGTTTTTT
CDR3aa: CASSTPGLAGVPGELFF

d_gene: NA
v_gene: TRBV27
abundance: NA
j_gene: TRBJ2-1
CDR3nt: TGTGCCAGCAGGTTCGAGCGGAGCTCCTACAATGAGCAGTTCTTC
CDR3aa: CASRFERSSYNEQFF

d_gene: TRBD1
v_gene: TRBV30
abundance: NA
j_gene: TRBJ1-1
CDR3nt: TGTGCCTGGAGTGGACAGGGGCGGGAAACTGAAGCTTTCTTT
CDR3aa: CAWSGQGRETEAFF

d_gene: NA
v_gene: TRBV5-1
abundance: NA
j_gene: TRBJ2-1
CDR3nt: TGCGCCAGCAGCTTAAGGGGCACTAATAATCCCTCCAATGAGCAGTTCTTC
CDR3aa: CASSLRGTNNPSNEQFF

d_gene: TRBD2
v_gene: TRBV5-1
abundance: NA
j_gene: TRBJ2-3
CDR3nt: TGCGCCAGCAGCACCGGGACTAGCGGGAGAGGAGATACGCAGTATTTT
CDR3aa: CASSTGTSGRGDTQYF

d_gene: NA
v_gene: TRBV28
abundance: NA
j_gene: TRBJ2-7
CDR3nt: TGTGCCACGTCATCCACATACTACGAGCAGTACTTC
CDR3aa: CATSSTYYEQYF

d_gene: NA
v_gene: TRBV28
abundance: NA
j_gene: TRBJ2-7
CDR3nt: TGTGCCAGCAGTAGGCCCGAGAGATCTCCCTACGAGCAGTACTTC
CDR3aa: CASSRPERSPYEQYF

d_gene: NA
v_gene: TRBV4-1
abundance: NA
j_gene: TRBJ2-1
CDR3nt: TGCGCCAGCAGTCCAGGGGCTTCGTCCTCCTACAATGAGCAGTTCTTC
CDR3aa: CASSPGASSSYNEQFF

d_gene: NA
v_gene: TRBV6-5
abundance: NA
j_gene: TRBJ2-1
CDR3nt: TGTGCCAGCACCAACGGGGATCTCTCCTACAATGAGCAGTTCTTC
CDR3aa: CASTNGDLSYNEQFF

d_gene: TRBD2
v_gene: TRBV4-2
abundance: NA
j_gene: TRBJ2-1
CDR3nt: TGTGCCAGCAGCCAAACTGCGGGAGTGATTTCCTACAATGAGCAGTTCTTC
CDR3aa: CASSQTAGVISYNEQFF

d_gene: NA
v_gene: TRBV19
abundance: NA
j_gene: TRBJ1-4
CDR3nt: TGTGCCAGCCAGCGAGTCGGGGGCGGGGATGAAAAACTGTTTTTT
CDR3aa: CASQRVGGGDEKLFF

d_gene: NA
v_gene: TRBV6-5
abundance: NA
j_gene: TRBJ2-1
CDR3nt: TGTGCCAGCAGCCTATTAGGTGAGCAGTTCTTC
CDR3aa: CASSLLGEQFF